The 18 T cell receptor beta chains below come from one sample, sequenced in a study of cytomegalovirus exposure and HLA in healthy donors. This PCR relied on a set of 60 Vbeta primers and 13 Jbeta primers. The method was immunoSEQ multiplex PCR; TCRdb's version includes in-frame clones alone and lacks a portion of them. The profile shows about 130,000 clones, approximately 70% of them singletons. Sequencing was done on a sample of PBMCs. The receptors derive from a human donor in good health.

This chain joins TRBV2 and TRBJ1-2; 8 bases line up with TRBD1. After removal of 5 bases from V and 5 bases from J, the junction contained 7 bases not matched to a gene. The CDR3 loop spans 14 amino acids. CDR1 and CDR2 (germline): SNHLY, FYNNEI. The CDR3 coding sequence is TGTGCCAGCAGTCCTGACAGGGGAAGGTATGGCTACACCTTC. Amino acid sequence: CASSPDRGRYGYTF. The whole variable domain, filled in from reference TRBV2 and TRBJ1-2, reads EPEVTQTPSHQVTQMGQEVILRCVPISNHLYFYWYRQILGQKVEFLVSFYNNEISEKSEIFDDQFSVERPDGSNFTLKIRSTKLEDSAMYFCASSPDRGRYGYTFGSGTRLTVV.

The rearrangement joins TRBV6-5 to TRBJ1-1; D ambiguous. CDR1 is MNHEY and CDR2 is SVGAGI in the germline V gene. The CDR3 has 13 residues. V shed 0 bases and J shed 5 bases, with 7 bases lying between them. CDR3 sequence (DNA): TGTGCCAGCAGTTACTCCCGGGGAACTGAAGCTTTCTTT. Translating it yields CASSYSRGTEAFF.

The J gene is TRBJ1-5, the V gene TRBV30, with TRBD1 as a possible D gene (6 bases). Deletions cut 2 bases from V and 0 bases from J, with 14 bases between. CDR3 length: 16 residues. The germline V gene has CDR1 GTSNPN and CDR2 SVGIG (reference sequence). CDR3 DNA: TGTGCCTGGAGTCGGACAGCGTTTTATAGCAATCAGCCCCAGCATTTT. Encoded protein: CAWSRTAFYSNQPQHF.

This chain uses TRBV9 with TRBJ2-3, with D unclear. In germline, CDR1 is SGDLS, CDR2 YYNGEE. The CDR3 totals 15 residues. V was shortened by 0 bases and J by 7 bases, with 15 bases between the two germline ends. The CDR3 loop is CASSVGQASGYTQYF. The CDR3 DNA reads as TGTGCCAGCAGCGTAGGGCAGGCCTCAGGATATACGCAGTATTTT. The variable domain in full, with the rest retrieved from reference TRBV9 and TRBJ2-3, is DSGVTQTPKHLITATGQRVTLRCSPRSGDLSVYWYQQSLDQGLQFLIQYYNGEERAKGNILERFSAQQFPDLHSELNLSSLELGDSALYFCASSVGQASGYTQYFGPGTRLTVL.

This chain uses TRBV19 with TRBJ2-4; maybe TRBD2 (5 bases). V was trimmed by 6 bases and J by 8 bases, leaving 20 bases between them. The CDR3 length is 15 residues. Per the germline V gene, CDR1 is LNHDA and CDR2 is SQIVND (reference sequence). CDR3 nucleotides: TGTGCCAGTAGGTCATCAATCGGGGTATGGGACATTCAGTACTTC. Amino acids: CASRSSIGVWDIQYF.

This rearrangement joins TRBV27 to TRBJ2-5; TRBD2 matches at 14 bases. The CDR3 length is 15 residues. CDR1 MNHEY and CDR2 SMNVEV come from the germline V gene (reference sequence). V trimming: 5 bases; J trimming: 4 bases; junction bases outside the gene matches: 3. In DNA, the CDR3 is TGTGCCAGCAGTGGACTAGCGGGGGGTGGAGAGACCCAGTACTTC. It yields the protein CASSGLAGGGETQYF.

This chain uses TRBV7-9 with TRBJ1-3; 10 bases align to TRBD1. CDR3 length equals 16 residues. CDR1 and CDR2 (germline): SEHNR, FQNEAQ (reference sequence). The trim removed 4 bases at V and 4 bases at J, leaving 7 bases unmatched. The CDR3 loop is CASSSPGQGRGNTIYF. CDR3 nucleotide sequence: TGTGCCAGCAGCTCCCCGGGACAGGGGCGGGGAAACACCATATATTTT.

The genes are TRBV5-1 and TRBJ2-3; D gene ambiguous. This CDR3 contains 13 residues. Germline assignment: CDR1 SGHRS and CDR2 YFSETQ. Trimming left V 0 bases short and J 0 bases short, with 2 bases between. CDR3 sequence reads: CASSLASTDTQYF. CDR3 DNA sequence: TGCGCCAGCAGCTTGGCTAGCACAGATACGCAGTATTTT. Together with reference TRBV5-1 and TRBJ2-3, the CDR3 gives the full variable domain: KAGVTQTPRYLIKTRGQQVTLSCSPISGHRSVSWYQQTPGQGLQFLFEYFSETQRNKGNFPGRFSGRQFSNSRSEMNVSTLELGDSALYLCASSLASTDTQYFGPGTRLTVL.

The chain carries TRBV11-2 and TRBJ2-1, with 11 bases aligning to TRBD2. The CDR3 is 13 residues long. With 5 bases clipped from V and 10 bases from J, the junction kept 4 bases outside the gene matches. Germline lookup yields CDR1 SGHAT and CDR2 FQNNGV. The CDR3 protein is CASSRLAGQEQFF. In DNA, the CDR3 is TGTGCCAGCAGCAGACTAGCGGGACAAGAGCAGTTCTTC.

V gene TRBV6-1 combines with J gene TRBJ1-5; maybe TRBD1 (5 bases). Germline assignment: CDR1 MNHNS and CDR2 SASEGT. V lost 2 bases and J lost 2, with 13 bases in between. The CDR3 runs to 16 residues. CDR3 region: CASSEQGTFGNQPQHF. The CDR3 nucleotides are TGTGCCAGCAGTGAACAGGGAACTTTTGGCAATCAGCCCCAGCATTTT.

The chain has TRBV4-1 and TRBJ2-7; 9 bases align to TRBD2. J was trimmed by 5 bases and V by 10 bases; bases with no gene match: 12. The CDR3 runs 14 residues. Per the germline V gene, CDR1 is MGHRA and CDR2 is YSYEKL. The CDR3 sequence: CATPTLAGINEQYF. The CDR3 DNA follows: TGCGCCACGCCGACGCTAGCGGGAATCAACGAGCAGTACTTC.

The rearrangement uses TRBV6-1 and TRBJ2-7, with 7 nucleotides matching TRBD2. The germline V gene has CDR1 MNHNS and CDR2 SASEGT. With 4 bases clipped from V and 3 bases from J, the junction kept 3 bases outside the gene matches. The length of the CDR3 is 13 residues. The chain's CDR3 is CASSGASGYEQYF. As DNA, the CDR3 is TGTGCCAGCAGTGGGGCTAGCGGCTACGAGCAGTACTTC.

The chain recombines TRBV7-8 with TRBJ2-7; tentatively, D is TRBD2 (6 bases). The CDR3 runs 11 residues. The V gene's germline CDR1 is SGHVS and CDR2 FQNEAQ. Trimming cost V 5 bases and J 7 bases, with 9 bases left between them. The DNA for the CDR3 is TGTGCCAGCAGCCTTCGGGGGGAGCAGTACTTC. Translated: CASSLRGEQYF.

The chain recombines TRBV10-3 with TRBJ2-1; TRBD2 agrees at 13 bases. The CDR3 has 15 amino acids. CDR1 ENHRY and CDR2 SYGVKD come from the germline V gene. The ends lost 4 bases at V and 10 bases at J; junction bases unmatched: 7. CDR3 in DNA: TGTGCCATCAGTGGTACTAGCGGGAGGGCCGGAGAGCAGTTCTTC. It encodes CAISGTSGRAGEQFF.

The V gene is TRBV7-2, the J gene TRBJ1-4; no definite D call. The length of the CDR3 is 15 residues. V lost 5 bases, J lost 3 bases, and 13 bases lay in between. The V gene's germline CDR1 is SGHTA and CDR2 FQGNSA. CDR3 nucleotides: TGTGCCAGCAGCCTAGGGCGGAGGGCTAATGAAAAACTGTTTTTT. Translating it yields CASSLGRRANEKLFF.

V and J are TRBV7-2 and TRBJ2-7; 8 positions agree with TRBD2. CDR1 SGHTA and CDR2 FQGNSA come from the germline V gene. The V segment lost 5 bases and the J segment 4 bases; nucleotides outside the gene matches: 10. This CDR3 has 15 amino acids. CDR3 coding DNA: TGTGCCAGCAGCGAACGGGGGGGAGGGAGATACGAGCAGTACTTC. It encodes CASSERGGGRYEQYF.

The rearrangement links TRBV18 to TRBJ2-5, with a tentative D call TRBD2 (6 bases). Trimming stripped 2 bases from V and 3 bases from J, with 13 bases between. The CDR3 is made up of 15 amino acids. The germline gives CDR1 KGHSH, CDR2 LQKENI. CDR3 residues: CASSPRSSGEETQYF. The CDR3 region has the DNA TGTGCCAGCTCACCAAGGTCGTCGGGAGAAGAGACCCAGTACTTC.

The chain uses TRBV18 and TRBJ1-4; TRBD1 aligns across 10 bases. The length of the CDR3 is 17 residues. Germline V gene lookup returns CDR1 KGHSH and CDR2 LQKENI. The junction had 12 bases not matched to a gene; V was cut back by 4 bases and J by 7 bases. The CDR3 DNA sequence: TGTGCCAGCTCACTCTCCGGGACAGGGGTTCGTGTTGAAAAACTGTTTTTT. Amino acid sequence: CASSLSGTGVRVEKLFF.